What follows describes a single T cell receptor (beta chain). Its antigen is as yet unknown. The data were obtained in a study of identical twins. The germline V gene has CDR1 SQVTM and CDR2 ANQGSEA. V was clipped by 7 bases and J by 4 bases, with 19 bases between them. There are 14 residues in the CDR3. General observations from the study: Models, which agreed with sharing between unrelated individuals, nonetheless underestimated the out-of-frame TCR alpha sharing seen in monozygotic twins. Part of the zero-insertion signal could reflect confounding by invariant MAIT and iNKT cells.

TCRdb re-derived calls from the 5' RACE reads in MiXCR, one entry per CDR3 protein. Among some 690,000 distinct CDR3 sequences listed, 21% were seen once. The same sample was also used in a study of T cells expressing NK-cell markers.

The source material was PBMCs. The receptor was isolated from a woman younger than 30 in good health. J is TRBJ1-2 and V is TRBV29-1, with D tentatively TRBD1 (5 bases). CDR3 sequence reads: CSANVGTRSYGYTF. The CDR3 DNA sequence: TGCAGCGCAAATGTCGGGACGAGGAGCTATGGCTACACCTTC. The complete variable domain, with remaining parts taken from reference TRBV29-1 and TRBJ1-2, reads SAVISQKPSRDICQRGTSLTIQCQVDSQVTMMFWYRQQPGQSLTLIATANQGSEATYESGFVIDKFPISRPNLTFSTLTVSNMSPEDSSIYLCSANVGTRSYGYTFGSGTRLTVV.